This T cell receptor beta chain was sequenced during a study of T cell responses to AZD1222 COVID-19 vaccine. Clones were read by immunoSEQ multiplex PCR, and TCRdb kept only the in-frame ones, dropping some. The sample includes 160,000 or so clones, more than 90% of them seen just once. V shed 2 bases and J 5 bases; nucleotides not matched to a gene: 11. The germline gives CDR1 KGHSH, CDR2 LQKENI. CDR3 length equals 17 residues. The sample consisted of peripheral blood, taken on day 0 of AZD1222 vaccination. This sequence joins TRBV18 and TRBJ2-3; TRBD2 aligns across 9 bases. The source of this sequence is an adult in good health. The CDR3 sequence: CASSPSQVREGQDTQYF. The CDR3 bases are TGTGCCAGCTCACCAAGCCAAGTGCGGGAGGGCCAAGATACGCAGTATTTT.